This is a list of T cell receptor beta chains from one sample in a study of human T cells and chemical hapten exposure. MiXCR was run by TCRdb on the 5' RACE reads, yielding one entry per CDR3 protein. The sample lists fewer than 150,000 distinct CDR3 sequences; around a fifth were seen once. The receptors originated from a human donor in good health. Each CDR3 is given with its conserved first and last residue. The D gene is left open where the match is weak. Some rows have no size entry. The others give once, few or many, or a class for an expanded clone.

>13|TRBV29-1|TRBD1|-|TRBJ2-4
TGCAGCGTTGTAGGGGGCAAGGAAAACATTCAGTACTTC
CSVVGGKENIQYF
>13|TRBV30|-|-|TRBJ2-3
TGTGCCCTGGAAAGGAGAGCGGGAGATACGCAGTATTTT
CALERRAGDTQYF
>15|TRBV6-5|TRBD1|-|TRBJ2-7
TGTGCCAGCAGTCGGAACAGGGGGAGCTCCTACGAGCAGTACTTC
CASSRNRGSSYEQYF
>17|TRBV28|TRBD2|-|TRBJ2-3
TGTGCCAGCAGTAGTTACTGGGGACTAGCACGCACAGATACGCAGTATTTT
CASSSYWGLARTDTQYF
>18|TRBV12-3/TRBV12-4|-|-|TRBJ2-7
TGTGCCAGCACCCCTCGGGACCCACGGACGTGGGATTCCTACGAGCAGTACTTC
CASTPRDPRTWDSYEQYF
>12|TRBV28|-|-|TRBJ1-5
TGTGCCAGCAGTTTAACGGGTCAGCCCCAGCATTTT
CASSLTGQPQHF
>16|TRBV6-5|TRBD2|-|TRBJ2-1
TGTGCCAGCAGGCGGTATAGCGGGAGCTCCTACAATGAGCAGTTCTTC
CASRRYSGSSYNEQFF
>15|TRBV11-2|TRBD2|few|TRBJ2-1
TGTGCCAGCAGCCAAGGACTAGCGGGGTACAATGAGCAGTTCTTC
CASSQGLAGYNEQFF
>14|TRBV11-2|TRBD2|-|TRBJ2-7
TGTGCCAGCAGTCCTAGCGGTGTGACCTACGAGCAGTACTTC
CASSPSGVTYEQYF
>14|TRBV6-5|-|few|TRBJ1-4
TGTGCCAGCAGCCGAACGTCCCGAGGTGAAAAACTGTTTTTT
CASSRTSRGEKLFF
>15|TRBV28|-|few|TRBJ1-1
TGTGCCAGCAGTACGGCAGGGGCGAGGTGGACTGAAGCTTTCTTT
CASSTAGARWTEAFF
>12|TRBV11-2|-|-|TRBJ2-5
TGTGCCAGCAGCCGGGCGGGAGAGACCCAGTACTTC
CASSRAGETQYF
>13|TRBV28|-|few|TRBJ1-1
TGTGCCAGCAGTCTTTTCTTGGGCACTGAAGCTTTCTTT
CASSLFLGTEAFF
>17|TRBV30|TRBD2|-|TRBJ2-3
TGTGCCTGGAGTGCCCTCGGACTAGCGGCTAGCACAGATACGCAGTATTTT
CAWSALGLAASTDTQYF
>14|TRBV2|-|few|TRBJ2-7
TGTGCCAGCAGGCCCCTCGGGGTGGGCTACGAGCAGTACTTC
CASRPLGVGYEQYF
>16|TRBV2|-|-|TRBJ2-7
TGTGCCAGCATTTCCGTCCCGGGACTCAGCTCCTACGAGCAGTACTTC
CASISVPGLSSYEQYF
>15|TRBV28|-|few|TRBJ1-5
TGTGCCAGCAGTTTCGTCCAGGGATCGCAACAGCCCCAGCATTTT
CASSFVQGSQQPQHF
>12|TRBV28|-|few|TRBJ1-1
TGTGCCAGCAGGGAGGTCGGCACTGAAGCTTTCTTT
CASREVGTEAFF
>13|TRBV28|-|few|TRBJ1-4
TGTGCCAGCAGCCAGACAGATAATGAAAAACTGTTTTTT
CASSQTDNEKLFF
>12|TRBV28|-|few|TRBJ2-1
TGTGCCAGCAGTTTAAGGTACAATGAGCAGTTCTTC
CASSLRYNEQFF
>13|TRBV24-1|-|-|TRBJ1-1
TGTGCCACCAGTGCAGATGGGGTTCCTGAAGCTTTCTTT
CATSADGVPEAFF
>14|TRBV5-1|-|few|TRBJ1-5
TGCGCCAGCAGCCCAGGGTCCCCGAATCAGCCCCAGCATTTT
CASSPGSPNQPQHF
>13|TRBV24-1|TRBD1|few|TRBJ1-5
TGTGCCACCAGCCACAGGGGAGGACAGCCCCAGCATTTT
CATSHRGGQPQHF
>13|TRBV29-1|-|few|TRBJ1-2
TGCAGCGTTGAGGATGAGGGAGGAGGCGGCTACACCTTC
CSVEDEGGGGYTF
>17|TRBV5-1|TRBD1|-|TRBJ2-3
TGCGCCAGCAGCTTAGGGACAGGTCGAAGACCCACAGATACGCAGTATTTT
CASSLGTGRRPTDTQYF
>14|TRBV7-9|-|-|TRBJ2-7
TGTGCCAGCAGCTTAGAGGGGTACTCGGACGAGCAGTACTTC
CASSLEGYSDEQYF
>14|TRBV6-5|TRBD2|few|TRBJ2-1
TGTGCCAGCAATAGACTAGCGGGCCACAATGAGCAGTTCTTC
CASNRLAGHNEQFF
>13|TRBV20-1|TRBD2|-|TRBJ2-7
TGCAGTGCTAGGGAAGGGACTAGCGGAGAGCAGTACTTC
CSAREGTSGEQYF
>11|TRBV2|-|-|TRBJ2-7
TGTGCCAGCAGAGGACTGCACGAGCAGTACTTC
CASRGLHEQYF
>14|TRBV7-2|TRBD1|few|TRBJ2-5
TGTGCCAGCAGCTCGGGACAGGGGATTGAGACCCAGTACTTC
CASSSGQGIETQYF